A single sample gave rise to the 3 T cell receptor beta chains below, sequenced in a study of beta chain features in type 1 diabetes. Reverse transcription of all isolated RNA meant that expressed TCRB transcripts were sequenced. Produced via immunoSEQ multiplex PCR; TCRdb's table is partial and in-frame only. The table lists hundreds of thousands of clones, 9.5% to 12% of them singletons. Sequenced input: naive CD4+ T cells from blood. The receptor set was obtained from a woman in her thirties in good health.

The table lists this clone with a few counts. For the CDR3, the DNA is TGCAGCGTGTTGCGGACAGGGGGCGACGAGCAGTACTTC. It codes for CSVLRTGGDEQYF. The chain has TRBV29-1 and TRBJ2-7; 11 bases agree with TRBD1. V dropped 6 bases and J dropped 5; count of bases not matched to a gene: 6. The germline V gene encodes CDR1 SQVTM and CDR2 ANQGSEA. This CDR3 is 13 amino acids long.

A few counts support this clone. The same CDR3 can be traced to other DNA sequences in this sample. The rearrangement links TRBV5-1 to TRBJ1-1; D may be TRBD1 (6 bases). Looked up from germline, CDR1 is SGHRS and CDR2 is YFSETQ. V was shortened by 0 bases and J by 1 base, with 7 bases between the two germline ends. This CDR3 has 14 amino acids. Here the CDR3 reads CASSLATGNTEAFF. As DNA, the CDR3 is TGCGCCAGCAGCTTGGCGACAGGGAACACTGAAGCTTTCTTT.

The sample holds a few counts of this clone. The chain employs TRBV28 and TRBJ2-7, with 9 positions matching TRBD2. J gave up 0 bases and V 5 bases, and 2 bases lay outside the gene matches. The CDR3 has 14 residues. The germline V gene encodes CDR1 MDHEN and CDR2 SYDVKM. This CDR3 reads CASSVSGSSYEQYF. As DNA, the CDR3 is TGTGCCAGCAGTGTTAGCGGGAGCTCCTACGAGCAGTACTTC.